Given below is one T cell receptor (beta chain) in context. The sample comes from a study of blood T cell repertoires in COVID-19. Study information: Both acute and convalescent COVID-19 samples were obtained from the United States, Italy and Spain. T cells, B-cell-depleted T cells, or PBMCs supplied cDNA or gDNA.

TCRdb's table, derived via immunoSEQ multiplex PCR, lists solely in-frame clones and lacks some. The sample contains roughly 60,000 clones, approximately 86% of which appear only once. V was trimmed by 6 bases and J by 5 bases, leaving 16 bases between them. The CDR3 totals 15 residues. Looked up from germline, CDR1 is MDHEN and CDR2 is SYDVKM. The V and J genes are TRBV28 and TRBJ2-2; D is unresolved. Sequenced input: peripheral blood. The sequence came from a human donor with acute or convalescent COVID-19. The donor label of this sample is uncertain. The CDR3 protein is CASSPYRARTGELFF. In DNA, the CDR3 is TGTGCCAGCAGCCCTTATCGCGCTCGGACCGGGGAGCTGTTTTTT.